These 14 T cell receptor beta chains were all obtained from the same sample, sequenced in a study of blood T cell repertoires in COVID-19. Produced via immunoSEQ multiplex PCR; TCRdb's table is partial and in-frame only. The sample lists over 200,000 clones; less than 85% were seen once. Input material: peripheral blood. The receptors come from an older woman with active or convalescent COVID-19.

The chain is built from TRBV2 and TRBJ1-5; 11 positions match TRBD1. Germline V gives CDR1 SNHLY, CDR2 FYNNEI. Germline trimming cut 3 bases from V and 7 bases from J; bases unmatched to any gene: 2. CDR3 length equals 14 residues. CDR3 loop: CASSEGTGGQPQHF. CDR3 DNA: TGTGCCAGCAGTGAGGGGACAGGGGGACAGCCCCAGCATTTT. Complete variable domain (other parts from reference TRBV2 and TRBJ1-5): EPEVTQTPSHQVTQMGQEVILRCVPISNHLYFYWYRQILGQKVEFLVSFYNNEISEKSEIFDDQFSVERPDGSNFTLKIRSTKLEDSAMYFCASSEGTGGQPQHFGDGTRLSIL.

The chain combines TRBV28 with TRBJ1-5; 10 bases agree with TRBD1. Germline CDR1 is MDHEN and CDR2 is SYDVKM. This CDR3 is built from 16 residues. With 5 bases clipped from V and 3 bases from J, the junction kept 7 bases outside the gene matches. CDR3 bases: TGTGCCAGCAGTCATTACGGGACAGGGGTCAATCAGCCCCAGCATTTT. Translation: CASSHYGTGVNQPQHF.

In this sample, this clone turned up once. The chain couples TRBV11-2 to TRBJ1-4; D perhaps matches TRBD1 (5 bases). Germline values: CDR1 SGHAT, CDR2 FQNNGV. This CDR3 region has 15 residues. V shed 1 base and J shed 8 bases, with 14 bases lying between them. The CDR3 is CASSLGWSKGEKLFF. CDR3 coding DNA: TGTGCCAGCAGCTTAGGATGGAGCAAGGGGGAAAAACTGTTTTTT.

The chain links TRBV5-1 to TRBJ1-1; 8 bases map to TRBD1. The germline CDR1 and CDR2 sequences are SGHRS and YFSETQ. The ends lost 2 bases at V and 1 base at J; junction bases unmatched: 4. The CDR3 has 15 residues. CDR3 amino acids: CASSFDDRGNTEAFF. In nucleotides, the CDR3 is TGCGCCAGCAGCTTTGACGACAGGGGGAACACTGAAGCTTTCTTT.

V is TRBV10-2 and J is TRBJ1-6; unclear D gene. The CDR3 sequence is 14 residues long. From germline, CDR1 is WSHSY and CDR2 SAAADI. Trimming shortened V by 5 bases and J by 6 bases, and 11 bases separated the two germline ends. CDR3 sequence (DNA): TGCGCCAGCAGTCTGGCAGTTGCTAATTCACCCCTCCACTTT. Its protein product is CASSLAVANSPLHF.

J is TRBJ2-1 and V is TRBV7-9; 9 bases line up with TRBD2. The V gene end was trimmed by 1 base and the J gene end by 6 bases; junction bases not matched to a gene: 4. Per germline, CDR1 SEHNR and CDR2 FQNEAQ (reference sequence). There are 15 residues in the CDR3. CDR3 coding DNA: TGTGCCAGCAGCTTAGTAGCGGGGGTGATCAATGAGCAGTTCTTC. Residues: CASSLVAGVINEQFF. Full variable domain (outside the CDR3, taken from reference TRBV7-9 and TRBJ2-1): DTGVSQNPRHKITKRGQNVTFRCDPISEHNRLYWYRQTLGQGPEFLTYFQNEAQLEKSRLLSDRFSAERPKGSFSTLEIQRTEQGDSAMYLCASSLVAGVINEQFFGPGTRLTVL.

The V gene is TRBV7-8, the J gene TRBJ2-3; 7 nucleotides align to TRBD1. CDR1 SGHVS and CDR2 FQNEAQ come from the germline V gene. J gave up 2 bases and V 0 bases, and 5 bases lay outside the gene matches. The CDR3 loop spans 16 amino acids. The CDR3 is CASSLAGGTFTDTQYF. The CDR3 DNA reads TGTGCCAGCAGCTTAGCAGGGGGCACCTTCACAGATACGCAGTATTTT. The full variable domain, in which reference TRBV7-8 and TRBJ2-3 provide the parts outside the CDR3, is GAGVSQSPRYKVAKRGQDVALRCDPISGHVSLFWYQQALGQGPEFLTYFQNEAQLDKSGLPSDRFFAERPEGSVSTLKIQRTQQEDSAVYLCASSLAGGTFTDTQYFGPGTRLTVL.

This clone was observed a handful of times. The chain couples TRBV7-3 to TRBJ1-6, with D tentatively TRBD1 (5 bases). V was shortened by 1 base and J by 5 bases, with 12 bases between the two germline ends. The V gene's germline CDR1 is SGHTA and CDR2 FQGTGA. The CDR3 totals 16 residues. This CDR3 reads CASSLNMGPHNSPLHF. CDR3 nucleotide sequence: TGTGCCAGCAGCTTAAACATGGGGCCTCATAATTCACCCCTCCACTTT. Drawing the rest from reference TRBV7-3 and TRBJ1-6, the complete variable domain is GAGVSQTPSNKVTEKGKYVELRCDPISGHTALYWYRQSLGQGPEFLIYFQGTGAADDSGLPNDRFFAVRPEGSVSTLKIQRTERGDSAVYLCASSLNMGPHNSPLHFGNGTRLTVT.

The chain joins TRBV7-9 to TRBJ2-7; 8 nucleotides align to TRBD1. V was pared by 5 bases and J by 5 bases, with 11 bases of the junction left unmatched. Germline V gene lookup returns CDR1 SEHNR and CDR2 FQNEAQ (reference sequence). The CDR3 extends over 15 amino acids. The CDR3 nucleotides read TGTGCCAGCAGCCCGAGGACAGGGACAGGTAACGAGCAGTACTTC. Residues: CASSPRTGTGNEQYF. Together with reference TRBV7-9 and TRBJ2-7, the CDR3 gives the full variable domain: DTGVSQNPRHKITKRGQNVTFRCDPISEHNRLYWYRQTLGQGPEFLTYFQNEAQLEKSRLLSDRFSAERPKGSFSTLEIQRTEQGDSAMYLCASSPRTGTGNEQYFGPGTRLTVT.

This rearrangement joins TRBV9 to TRBJ2-1, with TRBD2 matching 11 bases. The J segment lost 8 bases and the V segment lost 7 bases, leaving 11 bases of the junction unmatched. This CDR3 is 15 amino acids long. Germline V gene lookup returns CDR1 SGDLS and CDR2 YYNGEE. This chain's CDR3 is CASGTSGTLGDEQFF. The CDR3 nucleotides read TGTGCCAGCGGGACTAGCGGAACTTTGGGGGATGAGCAGTTCTTC.

CDR3 bases: TGTGCCACCATGACAGTTTCCCCCTACGAGCAGTACTTC. The encoded protein is CATMTVSPYEQYF. This sequence joins TRBV6-5 and TRBJ2-7; the D gene is possibly TRBD1 (5 bases). Germline V lookup: CDR1 MNHEY, CDR2 SVGAGI. The V and J ends lost 10 bases and 2 bases respectively, with 15 bases between them. The CDR3 loop spans 13 amino acids.

V usage is TRBV28 and J usage is TRBJ2-7, with TRBD2 matching over 10 bases. The CDR3 is 17 residues long. The V segment lost 4 bases and the J segment 0 bases; nucleotides outside the gene matches: 9. Germline assignment: CDR1 MDHEN and CDR2 SYDVKM. The CDR3 coding sequence is TGTGCCAGCAGTTCACAGCCCGGACTAGCGGTCTCCTACGAGCAGTACTTC. Translated, it gives CASSSQPGLAVSYEQYF. The entire variable domain, with the rest obtained from reference TRBV28 and TRBJ2-7, is as follows: DVKVTQSSRYLVKRTGEKVFLECVQDMDHENMFWYRQDPGLGLRLIYFSYDVKMKEKGDIPEGYSVSREKKERFSLILESASTNQTSMYLCASSSQPGLAVSYEQYFGPGTRLTVT.

This rearrangement joins TRBV12-5 to TRBJ1-3, with D possibly matching TRBD1 (6 bases). Germline assignment: CDR1 LGHNT and CDR2 FRNRAP. This CDR3 has 13 residues. The V end lost 9 bases, the J end lost 7 bases, and 16 bases lay between the germline ends. CDR3 region: CASRQAPMNTIYF. For the CDR3, the DNA is TGTGCTAGCCGACAGGCCCCGATGAACACCATATATTTT.

The chain recombines TRBV10-3 with TRBJ1-6, with TRBD1 identical over 7 bases. The CDR3 contains 14 residues. Trimming took 3 bases from V and 7 from J; bases not matched to a gene: 3. CDR1 is ENHRY and CDR2 is SYGVKD in the germline V gene. Here the CDR3 DNA reads TGTGCCATCAGTGACGACAGGGACAATTCACCCCTCCACTTT. It is translated as CAISDDRDNSPLHF.